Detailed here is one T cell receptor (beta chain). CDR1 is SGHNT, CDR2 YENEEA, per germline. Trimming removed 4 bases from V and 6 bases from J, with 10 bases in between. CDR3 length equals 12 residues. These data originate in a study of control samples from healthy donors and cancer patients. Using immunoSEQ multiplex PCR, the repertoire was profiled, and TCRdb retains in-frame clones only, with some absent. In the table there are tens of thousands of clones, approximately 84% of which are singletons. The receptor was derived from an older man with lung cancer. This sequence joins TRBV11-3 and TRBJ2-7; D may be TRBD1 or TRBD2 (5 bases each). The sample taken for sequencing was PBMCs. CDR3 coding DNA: TGTGCCAGCAGCTCCCGTGGGGGCGAGCAGTACTTC. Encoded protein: CASSSRGGEQYF. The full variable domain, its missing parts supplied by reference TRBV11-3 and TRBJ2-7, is EAGVVQSPRYKIIEKKQPVAFWCNPISGHNTLYWYLQNLGQGPELLIRYENEEAVDDSQLPKDRFSAERLKGVDSTLKIQPAELGDSAVYLCASSSRGGEQYFGPGTRLTVT.